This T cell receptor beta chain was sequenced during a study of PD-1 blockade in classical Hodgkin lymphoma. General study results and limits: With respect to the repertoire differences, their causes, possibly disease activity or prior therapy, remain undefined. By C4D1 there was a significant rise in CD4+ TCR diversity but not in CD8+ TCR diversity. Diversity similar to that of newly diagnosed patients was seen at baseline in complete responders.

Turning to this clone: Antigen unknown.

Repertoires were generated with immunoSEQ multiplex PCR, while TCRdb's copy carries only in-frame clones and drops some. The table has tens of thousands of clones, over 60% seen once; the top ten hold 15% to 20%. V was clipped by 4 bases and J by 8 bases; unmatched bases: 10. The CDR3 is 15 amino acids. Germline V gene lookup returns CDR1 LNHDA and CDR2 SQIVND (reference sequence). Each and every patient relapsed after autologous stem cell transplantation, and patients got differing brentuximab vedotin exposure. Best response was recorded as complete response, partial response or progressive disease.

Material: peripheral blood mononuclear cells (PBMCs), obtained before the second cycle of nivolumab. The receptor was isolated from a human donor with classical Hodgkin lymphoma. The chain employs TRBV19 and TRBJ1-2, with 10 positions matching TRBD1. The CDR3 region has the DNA TGTGCCAGTAGTAACCCAAGACAGGGGGCTTGGGGCTACACCTTC. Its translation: CASSNPRQGAWGYTF.